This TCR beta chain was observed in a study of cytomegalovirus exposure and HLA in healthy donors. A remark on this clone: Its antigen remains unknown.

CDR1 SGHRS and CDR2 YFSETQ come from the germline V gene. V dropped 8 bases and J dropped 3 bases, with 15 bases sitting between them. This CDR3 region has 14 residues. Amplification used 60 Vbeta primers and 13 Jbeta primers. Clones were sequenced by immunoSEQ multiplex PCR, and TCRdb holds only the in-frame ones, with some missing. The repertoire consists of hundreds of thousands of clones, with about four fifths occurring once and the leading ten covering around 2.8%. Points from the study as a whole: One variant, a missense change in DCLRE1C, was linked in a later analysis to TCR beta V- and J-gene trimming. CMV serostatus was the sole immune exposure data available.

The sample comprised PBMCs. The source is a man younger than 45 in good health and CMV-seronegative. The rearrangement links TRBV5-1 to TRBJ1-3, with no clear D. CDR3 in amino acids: CASSLWGGGNTIYF. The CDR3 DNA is TGCGCCAGTTCTCTATGGGGAGGTGGAAACACCATATATTTT. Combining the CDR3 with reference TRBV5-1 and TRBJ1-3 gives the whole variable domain KAGVTQTPRYLIKTRGQQVTLSCSPISGHRSVSWYQQTPGQGLQFLFEYFSETQRNKGNFPGRFSGRQFSNSRSEMNVSTLELGDSALYLCASSLWGGGNTIYFGEGSWLTVV.